This TCR beta chain was documented in a study of T cell repertoires in cytomegalovirus infection. Turning to the study itself: Public signatures in TCR beta pointed to CMV infection and matching HLA type. Overall study findings and caveats: HLA-C-restricted, CMV-specific TCR beta clonotypes were dominant ex vivo. Based on cumulative public TCR beta family frequency, carriers of CMV plus the relevant HLA were identified.

On this clonotype itself: Its specificity is unknown.

This CDR3 region has 19 residues. Germline lookup yields CDR1 LNHDA and CDR2 SQIVND (reference sequence). Unmatched junction bases numbered 20, after V lost 7 bases and J lost 5 bases. TCRdb re-called the reads through MiXCR, storing one row per CDR3 protein. Of a few hundred thousand distinct CDR3 sequences listed, 26% are singletons. The sequence was obtained from a human donor in good health (CMV status not recorded). Some clones in this sample may be carry-over from other donors' samples. The rearrangement uses TRBV19 and TRBJ1-5, with 10 bases lining up with TRBD1. Specimen: PBMCs. The CDR3: CASTLSLRGTGAPDQPQHF. The CDR3 DNA sequence: TGTGCCAGTACCCTTTCACTCCGGGGGACAGGGGCCCCTGATCAGCCCCAGCATTTT.